There are a few counts of the clone carrying this TCR beta chain. Its antigen remains unknown. This entry comes from a study of T cell responses to AZD1222 COVID-19 vaccine. General observations from the study: Repertoires were collected only later (after the peak T cell response had occurred). As reported, nearly half of all spike-specific TCRs target variant regions that are unmutated. At 160-218 and 743-854, vaccine-associated CD4 TCRs were dominant, and they spanned spike. Seropositivity was recorded at baseline in only 5 or 6 AZD1222 recipients.

Trimming left V 0 bases short and J 1 base short, with 2 bases between. The CDR3 is made up of 13 amino acids. Germline V gene sequence: CDR1 SGDLS, CDR2 YYNGEE. Sequencing was performed with immunoSEQ multiplex PCR; in TCRdb, only in-frame clones are kept and a portion is missing. Here the sample spans about 90,000 clones, around 89% being singletons. The chain is built from TRBV9 and TRBJ1-5; no firm D call. The sequences come from peripheral blood, collected 28 days after the second AZD1222 dose. The TCR was taken from an adult who received the AZD1222 COVID-19 vaccine. The DNA of the CDR3 is TGTGCCAGCAGCGTAGGCAGCAATCAGCCCCAGCATTTT. Translation gives CASSVGSNQPQHF. The variable domain in full, with the rest retrieved from reference TRBV9 and TRBJ1-5, is DSGVTQTPKHLITATGQRVTLRCSPRSGDLSVYWYQQSLDQGLQFLIQYYNGEERAKGNILERFSAQQFPDLHSELNLSSLELGDSALYFCASSVGSNQPQHFGDGTRLSIL.